This is a list of T cell receptor beta chains from one sample in a study of PD-L1 blockade in urothelial cancer. Sequencing was performed with immunoSEQ multiplex PCR; in TCRdb, only in-frame clones are kept and a portion is missing. Of about 91,000 clones listed, 90% to 95% were seen once; the top ten hold approximately 9%. The material was PBMCs, obtained around atezolizumab (anti-PD-L1) treatment. Receptors originate from a man in his 60s with urothelial cancer. CDR3s include the opening cysteine and the closing phenylalanine or tryptophan. The order of the fields is J gene, clone size, D gene, V gene, CDR3 length, CDR3 DNA, CDR3 protein. A D gene is named only where the DNA matches it firmly. Clone size appears in some rows only: once, few, many, or a class for an expanded clone.

TRBJ2-7 NA NA TRBV2 14 TGTGCCAGCAATGGAGGTGGAGGCTCCTACGAGCAGTACTTC CASNGGGGSYEQYF
TRBJ1-1 NA NA TRBV30 14 TGTGCCTGGAGTTCGGACAGCTACAACACTGAAGCTTTCTTT CAWSSDSYNTEAFF
TRBJ2-1 few TRBD1 TRBV2 14 TGTGCCAGCAGGTACACAGGGGGGAGCAATGAGCAGTTCTTC CASRYTGGSNEQFF
TRBJ1-4 NA TRBD1 TRBV5-1 16 TGCGCCAGCAGCTTGAACTTACAGGGGCGGGATGAAAAACTGTTTTTT CASSLNLQGRDEKLFF
TRBJ2-1 NA NA TRBV10-1 15 TGCGCCAGCAGTGAAAGTAGCGGAGCCTTCAATGAGCAGTTCTTC CASSESSGAFNEQFF
TRBJ2-7 once NA TRBV7-2 17 TGTGCCAGCAGCCCCACTCTCGGCGGGTTCAGCTCCTACGAGCAGTACTTC CASSPTLGGFSSYEQYF
TRBJ1-5 once NA TRBV18 15 TGTGCCAGCTCGTCACAGTCAACTAGCAATCAGCCCCAGCATTTT CASSSQSTSNQPQHF
TRBJ2-1 NA TRBD2 TRBV10-1 16 TGCGCCAGCAGTGAGTCCGGGGGGTTGAACGACAATGAGCAGTTCTTC CASSESGGLNDNEQFF
TRBJ2-1 NA NA TRBV28 12 TGTGCCACGGCACGGGGGGCTATGGAGCAGTTCTTC CATARGAMEQFF
TRBJ2-3 NA NA TRBV9 15 TGTGCCAGCAGCGTTGGGGCGGTGGGAACAGATACGCAGTATTTT CASSVGAVGTDTQYF
TRBJ1-2 NA NA TRBV28 13 TGTGCCAGCAGTTTAGGCGACAATTATGGCTACACCTTC CASSLGDNYGYTF
TRBJ2-1 once NA TRBV5-4 13 TGTGCCAGCAGCTTGGTTGTAAACAATGAGCAGTTCTTC CASSLVVNNEQFF
TRBJ2-7 NA TRBD1 TRBV27 16 TGTGCCAGCAGTCCCCATGGACAGGGGGCTTTATACGAGCAGTACTTC CASSPHGQGALYEQYF
TRBJ1-1 NA NA TRBV30 14 TGTGCCTGGAGTGAGACAGTGATGAACACTGAAGCTTTCTTT CAWSETVMNTEAFF
TRBJ2-7 NA TRBD1 TRBV11-1 15 TGTGCCAGCAGCTTAATGGGACAGAGGTCCTACGAGCAGTACTTC CASSLMGQRSYEQYF
TRBJ2-5 NA TRBD1 TRBV5-1 14 TGCGCCAGCAGCTTGGAGGGGGCACGAGAGACCCAGTACTTC CASSLEGARETQYF
TRBJ2-1 NA TRBD2 TRBV4-2 16 TGTGCCAGCAGCGCTATGACTAGCGGGGGTTACAATGAGCAGTTCTTC CASSAMTSGGYNEQFF
TRBJ2-6 NA NA TRBV5-1 14 TGCGCCAGCAGCCCCAGCTCTGGGGCCAACGTCCTGACTTTC CASSPSSGANVLTF
TRBJ1-4 NA NA TRBV4-3 15 TGCGCCAGCAGCCGTAAACAGGGTTCTAATGAAAAACTGTTTTTT CASSRKQGSNEKLFF
TRBJ2-3 NA TRBD1 TRBV5-5 16 TGTGCCAGCAGCCGTAACCGGGACAGACTCACAGATACGCAGTATTTT CASSRNRDRLTDTQYF
TRBJ1-5 NA NA TRBV28 16 TGTGCCAGCAGCTCCCAGAAAAGAAAGAGCAATCAGCCCCAGCATTTT CASSSQKRKSNQPQHF
TRBJ2-7 NA NA TRBV11-2 15 TGTGCCAGCAGCTTAAGAGAGGTAGGCTCCTACGAGCAGTACTTC CASSLREVGSYEQYF
TRBJ2-7 NA NA TRBV7-8 14 TGTGCCAGCAGCTTAGTGGAAAGGGGGTACGAGCAGTACTTC CASSLVERGYEQYF
TRBJ2-1 NA NA TRBV18 13 TGTGCCAGCTCACCACCGGTCGGCAATGAGCAGTTCTTC CASSPPVGNEQFF
TRBJ2-1 NA NA TRBV28 16 TGTGCCAGCACTTCTGGGTGGACCCGGGACTACAATGAGCAGTTCTTC CASTSGWTRDYNEQFF
TRBJ2-2 NA TRBD2 TRBV9 21 TGTGCCAGCAGCCCCTTCCAGTCTCTAGCGGGGGGGTTCGCGAACACCGGGGAGCTGTTTTTT CASSPFQSLAGGFANTGELFF
TRBJ2-3 NA NA TRBV2 14 TGTGCCAGCCTCTTAGCGTTTAGCACAGATACGCAGTATTTT CASLLAFSTDTQYF
TRBJ1-4 NA NA TRBV15 16 TGTGCCACCAGCACCGCAGGGGTGGGCTCTAATGAAAAACTGTTTTTT CATSTAGVGSNEKLFF
TRBJ1-6 NA NA TRBV6-1 17 TGTGCCAGCAGTGAAGAAAACAGGAGCTCCTATAATTCACCCCTCCACTTT CASSEENRSSYNSPLHF
TRBJ2-2 NA NA TRBV6-4 16 TGTGCCAGCAGTGACCCCCAAGGGGTGGACACCGGGGAGCTGTTTTTT CASSDPQGVDTGELFF
TRBJ2-7 NA TRBD2 TRBV7-9 16 TGTGCCAGCAGCTTAGGCCTAGCGGGAGGGCCGGGGGAGCAGTACTTC CASSLGLAGGPGEQYF
TRBJ2-2 NA NA TRBV15 14 TGTGCCACCAGCAGAGATCTGAACACCGGGGAGCTGTTTTTT CATSRDLNTGELFF
TRBJ1-1 NA TRBD1 TRBV7-7 15 TGTGCCAGCAGCTCCCCACAGGGGGGTGACACTGAAGCTTTCTTT CASSSPQGGDTEAFF
TRBJ1-6 NA TRBD1 TRBV30 14 TGTGCCTGGAGTTTCCGGGACAGAAATTCACCCCTCCACTTT CAWSFRDRNSPLHF
TRBJ1-2 once NA TRBV2 14 TGTGCCAGCAGTGTAATCCTGGAACAGAATGGCTACACCTTC CASSVILEQNGYTF